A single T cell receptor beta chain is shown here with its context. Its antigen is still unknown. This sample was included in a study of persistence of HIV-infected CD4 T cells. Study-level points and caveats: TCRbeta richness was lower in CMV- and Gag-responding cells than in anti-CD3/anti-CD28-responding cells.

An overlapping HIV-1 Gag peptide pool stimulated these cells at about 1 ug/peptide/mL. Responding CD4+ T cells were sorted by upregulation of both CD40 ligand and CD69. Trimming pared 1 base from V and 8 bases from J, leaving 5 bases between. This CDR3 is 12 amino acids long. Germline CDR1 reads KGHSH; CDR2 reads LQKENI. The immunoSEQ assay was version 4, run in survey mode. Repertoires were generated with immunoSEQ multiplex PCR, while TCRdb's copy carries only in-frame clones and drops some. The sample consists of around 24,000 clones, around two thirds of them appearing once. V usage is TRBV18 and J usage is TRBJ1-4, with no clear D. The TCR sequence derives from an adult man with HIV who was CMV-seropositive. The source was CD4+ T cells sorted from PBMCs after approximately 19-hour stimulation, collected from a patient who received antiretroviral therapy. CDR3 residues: CASSPRGEKLFF. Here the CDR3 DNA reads TGTGCCAGCTCACCACGCGGGGAAAAACTGTTTTTT.